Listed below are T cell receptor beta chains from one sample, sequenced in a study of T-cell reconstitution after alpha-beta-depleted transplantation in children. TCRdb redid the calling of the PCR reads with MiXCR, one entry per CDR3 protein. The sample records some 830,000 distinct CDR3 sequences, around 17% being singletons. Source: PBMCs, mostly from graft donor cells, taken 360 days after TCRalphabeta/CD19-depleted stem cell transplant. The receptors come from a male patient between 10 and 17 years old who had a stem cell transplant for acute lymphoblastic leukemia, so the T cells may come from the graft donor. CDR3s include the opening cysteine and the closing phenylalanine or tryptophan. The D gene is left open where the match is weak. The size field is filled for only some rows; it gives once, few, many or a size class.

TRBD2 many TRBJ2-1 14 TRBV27 TGTGCCAGCAGCCAAGCGGGATCCTACAATGAGCAGTTCTTC CASSQAGSYNEQFF
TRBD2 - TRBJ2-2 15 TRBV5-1 TGCGCCAGCAGCTGGAGCGGGAGTGATACCGGGGAGCTGTTTTTT CASSWSGSDTGELFF
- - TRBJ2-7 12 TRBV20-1 TGCAGTGCCGGGGGACTTTTCTACGAGCAGTACTTC CSAGGLFYEQYF
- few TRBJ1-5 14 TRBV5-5 TGTGCCAGCAGCTTTTGGACTACGTCTCAGCCCCAGCATTTT CASSFWTTSQPQHF
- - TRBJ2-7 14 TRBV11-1 TGTGCCAGCAGCTCCTATGGGGGGCCCTACGAGCAGTACTTC CASSSYGGPYEQYF
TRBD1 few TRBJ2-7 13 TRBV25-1 TGTGCCAGCAGGGGACAGGGGGCCAACGAGCAGTACTTC CASRGQGANEQYF
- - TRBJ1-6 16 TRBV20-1 TGCAGTGCCCAGTTGGGCAGGAGCTCCTATAATTCACCCCTCCACTTT CSAQLGRSSYNSPLHF
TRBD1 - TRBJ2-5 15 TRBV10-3 TGTGCCATCAGTGAGTCGAGGCAGGGGGCGAAGACCCAGTACTTC CAISESRQGAKTQYF
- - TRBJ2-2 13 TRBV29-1 TGCAGCGTGGCGGGACAAAACACCGGGGAGCTGTTTTTT CSVAGQNTGELFF
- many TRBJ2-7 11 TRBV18 TGTGCCAGCTCAGACAACTACGAGCAGTACTTC CASSDNYEQYF
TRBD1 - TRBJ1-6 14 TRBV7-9 TGTGCCAGCAGCCGGCAGGGGGTTGATTCACCCCTCCACTTT CASSRQGVDSPLHF
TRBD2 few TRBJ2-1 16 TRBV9 TGTGCCAGCAGCCCTCAAGGACTAGCGGGAGCTAATGAGCAGTTCTTC CASSPQGLAGANEQFF
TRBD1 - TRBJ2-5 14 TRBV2 TGTGCCAGCCGACAGGGCATCCCTGGTGAGACCCAGTACTTC CASRQGIPGETQYF
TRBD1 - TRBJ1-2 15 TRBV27 TGTGCCAGCAGTGCTCCGGGACAGCCTAACTATGGCTACACCTTC CASSAPGQPNYGYTF
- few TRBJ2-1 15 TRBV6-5 TGTGCCAGCAGTTACCCCCGGTCAGGTGACAATGAGCAGTTCTTC CASSYPRSGDNEQFF
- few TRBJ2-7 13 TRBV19 TGTGCCAGTAGTATAGTTGGTGGAAACGAGCAGTACTTC CASSIVGGNEQYF
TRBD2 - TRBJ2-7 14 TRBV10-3 TGTGCCATCAGTAATAAGCGGGAGACAAACGAGCAGTACTTC CAISNKRETNEQYF
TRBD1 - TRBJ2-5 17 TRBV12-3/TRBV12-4 TGTGCCAGCACCCTTACCAGAGGGGGGACAGGGAAAGAGACCCAGTACTTC CASTLTRGGTGKETQYF
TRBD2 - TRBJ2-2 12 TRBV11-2 TGTGCCAGCACCCTGGGGGGGTCGGAGCTGTTTTTT CASTLGGSELFF
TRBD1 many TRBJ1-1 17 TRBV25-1 TGTGCCAGCAGTGAATGGGGTAGGGGGCGCACGAACACTGAAGCTTTCTTT CASSEWGRGRTNTEAFF
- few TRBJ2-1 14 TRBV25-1 TGTGCCAGCAAACAGAGAGAGCCTTACAATGAGCAGTTCTTC CASKQREPYNEQFF
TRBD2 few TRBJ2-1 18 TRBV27 TGTGCCAGCAGTCGGCGAGGGACTAGCGGGGGGGAGTACAATGAGCAGTTCTTC CASSRRGTSGGEYNEQFF
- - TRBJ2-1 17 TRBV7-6 TGTGCCAGCAGCTTAGTCCACGGGTTAGGGGGCTACAATGAGCAGTTCTTC CASSLVHGLGGYNEQFF
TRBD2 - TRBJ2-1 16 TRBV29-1 TGCAGCGTTGTATGGGCGGGAGGGAGCTCCTACAATGAGCAGTTCTTC CSVVWAGGSSYNEQFF
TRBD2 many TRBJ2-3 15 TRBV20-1 TGCAGTGCTAGAGTGATCGGGACTAGCGGGAGGTGGCGGTATTTT CSARVIGTSGRWRYF
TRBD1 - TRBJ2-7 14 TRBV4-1 TGCGCCAGCAGCCAAGGACAGGGCTGGTGGGAGCAGTACTTC CASSQGQGWWEQYF
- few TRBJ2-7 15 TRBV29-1 TGCAGCGTTGAACCCGGACCATTTGGGAATCACGAGCAGTACTTC CSVEPGPFGNHEQYF
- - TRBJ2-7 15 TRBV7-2 TGTGCCAGCAGCTTAGTAGGCCAGGGCACCTACGAGCAGTACTTC CASSLVGQGTYEQYF
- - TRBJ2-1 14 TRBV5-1 TGCGCCAGCAGCTTGGTAGCCGGTCATTCTGAGCAGTTCTTC CASSLVAGHSEQFF
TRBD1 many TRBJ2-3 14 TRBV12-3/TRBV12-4 TGTGCCAGCAGTTCCGACAGGGGGCGATATACGCAGTATTTT CASSSDRGRYTQYF
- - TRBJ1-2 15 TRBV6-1 TGTGCCAGCAGGGGCCTCAAGGGGGGATTCTATGGCTACACCTTC CASRGLKGGFYGYTF
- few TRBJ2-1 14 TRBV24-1 TGTGCCACCAGTGGTTCAGGCAACTACAATGAGCAGTTCTTC CATSGSGNYNEQFF
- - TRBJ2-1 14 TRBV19 TGTGCCAGTAGAATTGGGGTGGGAAGTGATGAGCAGTTCTTC CASRIGVGSDEQFF
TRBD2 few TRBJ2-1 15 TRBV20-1 TGCAGTGCTCTTACATTTAGCGGGAGGGGCGATGAGCAGTTCTTC CSALTFSGRGDEQFF
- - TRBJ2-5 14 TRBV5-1 TGCGCCAGCAGCTTACAGCCCTCGGCTGAGACCCAGTACTTC CASSLQPSAETQYF
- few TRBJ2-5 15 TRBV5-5 TGTGCCAGCAGCGGACGGACAGCATGGAGGGAGACCCAGTACTTC CASSGRTAWRETQYF
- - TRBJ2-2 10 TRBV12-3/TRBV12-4 TGTGCCAGCACCCAACGACCGCTGTTTTTT CASTQRPLFF
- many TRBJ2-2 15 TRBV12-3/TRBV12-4 TGTGCCAGCACCCCCACCCCAGGGATCACCGGGGAGCTGTTTTTT CASTPTPGITGELFF
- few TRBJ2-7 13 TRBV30 TGTGCCTGGAGTGTTGGAGTAGGCTACGAGCAGTACTTC CAWSVGVGYEQYF
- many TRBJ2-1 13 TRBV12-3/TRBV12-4 TGTGCCAGCAGTTTAAAGGACGACAGTGAGCAGTTCTTC CASSLKDDSEQFF
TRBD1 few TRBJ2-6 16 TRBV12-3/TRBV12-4 TGTGCATCGGACAGGGGGCTAACCTCTGGGGCCAACGTCCTGACTTTC CASDRGLTSGANVLTF
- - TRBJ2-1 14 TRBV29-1 TGCAGCTACATCCCCGGCTACAACTACAATGAGCAGTTCTTC CSYIPGYNYNEQFF
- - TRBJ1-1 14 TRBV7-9 TGTGCCAGCAGTCGGGGGGGGACCTACCTTGAAGCTTTCTTT CASSRGGTYLEAFF
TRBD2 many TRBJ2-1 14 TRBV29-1 TGCAGCGCTGACCTCCGGGAGGCATCAAATGAGCAGTTCTTC CSADLREASNEQFF
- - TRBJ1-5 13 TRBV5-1 TGCGCCAGCTCCTTAGGGGAGGCTCAGCCCCAGCATTTT CASSLGEAQPQHF
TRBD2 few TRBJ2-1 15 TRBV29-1 TGCAGCGTTGGGGGATATAGCGGGAACCACAATGAGCAGTTCTTC CSVGGYSGNHNEQFF
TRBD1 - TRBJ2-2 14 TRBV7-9 TGTGCCGCTCAGGGACAGAGAAACACCGGGGAGCTGTTTTTT CAAQGQRNTGELFF
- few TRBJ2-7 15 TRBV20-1 TGCAGTGCTAGAGTCGGAAGCGCAGACTCCTACGAGCAGTACTTC CSARVGSADSYEQYF